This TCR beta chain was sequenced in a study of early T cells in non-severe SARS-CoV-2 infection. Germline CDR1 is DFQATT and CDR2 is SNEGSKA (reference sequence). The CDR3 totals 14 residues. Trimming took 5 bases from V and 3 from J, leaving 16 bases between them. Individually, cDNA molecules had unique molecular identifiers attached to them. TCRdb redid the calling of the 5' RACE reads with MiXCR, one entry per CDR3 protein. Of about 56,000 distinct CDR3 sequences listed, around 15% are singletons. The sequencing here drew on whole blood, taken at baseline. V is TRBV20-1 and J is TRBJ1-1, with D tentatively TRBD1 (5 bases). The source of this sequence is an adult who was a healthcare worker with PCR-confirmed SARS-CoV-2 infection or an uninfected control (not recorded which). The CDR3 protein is CSAATGWDDTEAFF. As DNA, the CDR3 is TGCAGTGCTGCTACCGGGTGGGACGACACTGAAGCTTTCTTT.